Sequencing of this TCR beta chain was carried out in a study of response to subunit inactivated influenza vaccine. TCRdb analysed the RT-PCR reads with MiXCR anew, one entry per CDR3 protein. This sample has about half a million distinct CDR3 sequences, with over 25% found just once. Study-level findings and limits: The authors suggested that every seasonal influenza vaccination recruits few new T cells.

Concerning this clonotype itself: Its antigen is unknown.

CDR3 size: 15 residues. CDR1 is SEHNR, CDR2 FQNEAQ, per germline (reference sequence). V shed 5 bases, J shed 5 bases, and the junction held 6 bases outside the gene matches. The V call is TRBV7-9, the J call TRBJ2-2; the match to TRBD1 covers 9 bases. The sequence derives from a man in his fifties who received an inactivated influenza vaccine. The sample here was CD4+ T cells sorted from PBMCs, taken more than 4 days after vaccination. The CDR3 loop reads CASSAGTGRTGELFF. CDR3 coding DNA: TGTGCCAGCAGCGCCGGGACAGGGAGGACCGGGGAGCTGTTTTTT.